This paragraph reports one T cell receptor beta chain. The antigen is unknown. RNA was extracted and reverse transcribed into cDNA as the sequencing template. TCRdb's table, derived via immunoSEQ multiplex PCR, lists solely in-frame clones and lacks some. Of 100,000 to 130,000 clones listed, approximately 50% were seen once; the top ten hold around 25%. The entry originates in a study of CD8+ T cells in alopecia areata. Study results and limitations: Alphabeta T cells residing in normal skin are also sequenced in scalp samples.

Looked up from germline, CDR1 is SGHRS and CDR2 is YFSETQ. The CDR3 is 13 residues long. V dropped 4 bases and J dropped 6 bases, with 14 bases sitting between them. Sequencing was performed on NKG2D-low CD8+ T cells sorted from blood. The chain employs TRBV5-1 and TRBJ2-7, with TRBD2 as a possible D gene (6 bases). The TCR originated in a human donor with alopecia areata. The CDR3 DNA follows: TGCGCCAGCAGCCGGGAGATGGGGATCGAGCAGTACTTC. Translation gives CASSREMGIEQYF.